This T cell receptor (beta chain) stems from a study of shared clonotypes between healthy human individuals. Repertoires were generated with immunoSEQ multiplex PCR, while TCRdb's copy carries only in-frame clones and drops some. The table records hundreds of thousands of clones, just over 90% of them present only once. Germline CDR1 LNHDA, CDR2 SQIVND (reference sequence). V was pared by 2 bases and J by 11 bases, with 9 bases of the junction left unmatched. The CDR3 covers 14 residues. Terminally differentiated effector memory CD45RA+ cells were excluded from the naive CD8 cells, which were CD45RO-negative and positively selected for CCR7.

The TCR was taken from a young man in good health. Sequenced: naive CD8+ T cells sorted from blood. This chain links TRBV19 with TRBJ2-3, with TRBD1 matching over 8 bases. This CDR3 reads CASSINRGEEVQYF. The CDR3 coding sequence is TGTGCCAGTAGTATAAACAGGGGGGAAGAGGTGCAGTATTTT.